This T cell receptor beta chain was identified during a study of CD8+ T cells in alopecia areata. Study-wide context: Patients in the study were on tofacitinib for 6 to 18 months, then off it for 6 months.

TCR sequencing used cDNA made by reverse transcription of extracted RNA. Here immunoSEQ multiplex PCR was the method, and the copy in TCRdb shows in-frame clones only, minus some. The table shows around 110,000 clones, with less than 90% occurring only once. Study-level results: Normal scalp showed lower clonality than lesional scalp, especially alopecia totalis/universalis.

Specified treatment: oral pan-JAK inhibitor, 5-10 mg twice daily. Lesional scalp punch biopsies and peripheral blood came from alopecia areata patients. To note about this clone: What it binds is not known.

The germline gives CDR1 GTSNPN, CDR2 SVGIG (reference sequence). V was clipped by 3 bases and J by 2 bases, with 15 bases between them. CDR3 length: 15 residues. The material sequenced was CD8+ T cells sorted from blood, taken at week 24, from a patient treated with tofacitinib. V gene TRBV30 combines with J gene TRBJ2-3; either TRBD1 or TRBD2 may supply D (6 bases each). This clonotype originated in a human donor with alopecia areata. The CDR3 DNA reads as TGTGCCTGGAGCCCGGGGGCCGACCCCACAGATACGCAGTATTTT. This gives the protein CAWSPGADPTDTQYF. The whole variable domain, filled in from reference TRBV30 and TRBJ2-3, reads SQTIHQWPATLVQPVGSPLSLECTVEGTSNPNLYWYRQAAGRGLQLLFYSVGIGQISSEVPQNLSASRPQDRQFILSSKKLLLSDSGFYLCAWSPGADPTDTQYFGPGTRLTVL.